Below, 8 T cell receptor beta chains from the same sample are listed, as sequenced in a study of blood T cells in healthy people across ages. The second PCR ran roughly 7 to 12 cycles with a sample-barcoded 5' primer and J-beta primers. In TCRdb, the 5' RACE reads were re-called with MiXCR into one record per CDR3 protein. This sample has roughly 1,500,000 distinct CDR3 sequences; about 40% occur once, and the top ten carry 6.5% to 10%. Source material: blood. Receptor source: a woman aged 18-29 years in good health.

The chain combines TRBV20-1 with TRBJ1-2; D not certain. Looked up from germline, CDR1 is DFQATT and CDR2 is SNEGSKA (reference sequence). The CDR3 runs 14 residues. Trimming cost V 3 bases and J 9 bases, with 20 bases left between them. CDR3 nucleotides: TGCAGTGCTAGGATGGTGAACTCAGGCTCCAGCTACACCTTC. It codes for CSARMVNSGSSYTF.

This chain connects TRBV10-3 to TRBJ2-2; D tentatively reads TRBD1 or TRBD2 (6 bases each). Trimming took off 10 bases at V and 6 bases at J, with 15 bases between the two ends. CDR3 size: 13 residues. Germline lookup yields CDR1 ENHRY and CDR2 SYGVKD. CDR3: CATQYGGPGELFF. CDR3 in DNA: TGTGCCACCCAGTACGGGGGCCCCGGGGAGCTGTTTTTT.

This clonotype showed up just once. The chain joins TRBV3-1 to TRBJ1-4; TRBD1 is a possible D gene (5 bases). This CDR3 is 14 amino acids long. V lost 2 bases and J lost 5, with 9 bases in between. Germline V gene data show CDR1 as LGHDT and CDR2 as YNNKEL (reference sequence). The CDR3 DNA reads TGTGCCAGCAGCCAATTGGGGGAGAATGAAAAACTGTTTTTT. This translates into CASSQLGENEKLFF.

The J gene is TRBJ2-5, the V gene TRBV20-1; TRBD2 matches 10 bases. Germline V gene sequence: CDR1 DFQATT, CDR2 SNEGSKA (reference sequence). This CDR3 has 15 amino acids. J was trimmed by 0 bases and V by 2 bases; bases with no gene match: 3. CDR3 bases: TGCAGTGCTAGAACTAGCGGGGAAAACCAAGAGACCCAGTACTTC. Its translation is CSARTSGENQETQYF.

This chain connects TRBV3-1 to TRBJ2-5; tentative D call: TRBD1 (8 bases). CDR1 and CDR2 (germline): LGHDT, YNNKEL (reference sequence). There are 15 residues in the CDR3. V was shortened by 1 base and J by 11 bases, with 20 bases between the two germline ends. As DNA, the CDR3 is TGTGCCAGCAGCCAAGGGGCAGGGGGCATGCGGGAGCAGTACTTC. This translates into CASSQGAGGMREQYF.

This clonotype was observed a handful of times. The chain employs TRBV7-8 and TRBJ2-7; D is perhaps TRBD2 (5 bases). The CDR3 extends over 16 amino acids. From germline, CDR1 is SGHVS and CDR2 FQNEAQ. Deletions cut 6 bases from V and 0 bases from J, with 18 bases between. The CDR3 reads CASRFGNAAASYEQYF. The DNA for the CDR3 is TGTGCCAGCAGGTTCGGGAATGCAGCTGCCTCCTACGAGCAGTACTTC. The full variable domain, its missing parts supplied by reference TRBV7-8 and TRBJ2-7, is GAGVSQSPRYKVAKRGQDVALRCDPISGHVSLFWYQQALGQGPEFLTYFQNEAQLDKSGLPSDRFFAERPEGSVSTLKIQRTQQEDSAVYLCASRFGNAAASYEQYFGPGTRLTVT.

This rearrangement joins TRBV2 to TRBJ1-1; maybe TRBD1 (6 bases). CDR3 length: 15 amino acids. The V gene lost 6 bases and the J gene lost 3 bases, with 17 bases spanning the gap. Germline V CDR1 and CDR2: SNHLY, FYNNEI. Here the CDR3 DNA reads TGTGCCAGCAGGACGGACAGTTCCGCTCACACTGAAGCTTTCTTT. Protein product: CASRTDSSAHTEAFF.

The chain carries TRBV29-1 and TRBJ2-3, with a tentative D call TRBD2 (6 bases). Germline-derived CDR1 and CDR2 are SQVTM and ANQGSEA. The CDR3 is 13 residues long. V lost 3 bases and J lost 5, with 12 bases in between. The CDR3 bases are TGCAGCGTTGATGTGGTGGGGGGAGATACGCAGTATTTT. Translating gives CSVDVVGGDTQYF.